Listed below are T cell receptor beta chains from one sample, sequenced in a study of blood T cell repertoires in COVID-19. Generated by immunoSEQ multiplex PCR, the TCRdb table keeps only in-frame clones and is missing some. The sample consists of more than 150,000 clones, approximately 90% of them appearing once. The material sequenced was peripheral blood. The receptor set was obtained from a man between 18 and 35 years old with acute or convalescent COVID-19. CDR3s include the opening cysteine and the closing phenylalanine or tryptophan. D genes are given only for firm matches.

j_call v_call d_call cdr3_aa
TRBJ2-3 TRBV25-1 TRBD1 CASSEGWGQAISDTQYF
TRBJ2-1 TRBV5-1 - CASSSSRGVNEQFF
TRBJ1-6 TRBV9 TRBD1 CASSVGQGANSPLHF
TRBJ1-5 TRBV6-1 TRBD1 CASSADRGGVDQPQHF
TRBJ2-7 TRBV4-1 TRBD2 CASSQGLAGAYEQYF
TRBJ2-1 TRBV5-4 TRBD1 CASTRQGEQFF
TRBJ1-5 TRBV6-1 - CASSVLDRGGSNQPQHF
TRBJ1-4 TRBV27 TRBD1 CASSFRGQGAMANEKLFF
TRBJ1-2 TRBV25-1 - CASSESVYYGYTF
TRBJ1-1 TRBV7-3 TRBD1 CASSLTRGAGTEAFF
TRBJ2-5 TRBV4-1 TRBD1 CASSQQGALQETQYF
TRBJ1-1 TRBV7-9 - CASSLASRGNTEAFF
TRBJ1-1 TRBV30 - CAWSVFGGLEAFF
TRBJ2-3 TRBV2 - CASCIDTQYF
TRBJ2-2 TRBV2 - CALARTPNTGELFF